The 18 T cell receptor beta chains listed next were all sequenced from one sample in a study of cytomegalovirus exposure and HLA in healthy donors. The method was immunoSEQ multiplex PCR; TCRdb's version includes in-frame clones alone and lacks a portion of them. The profile covers some 170,000 clones, with 84% appearing a single time and around 9.6% taken by the ten largest. Sequencing was done on a sample of PBMCs. The receptors come from a man aged 25-40 years in good health and CMV-seropositive.

The genes are TRBV19 and TRBJ2-5; D possibly corresponds to TRBD1 (5 bases). The CDR3 runs 14 residues. V was pared by 2 bases and J by 2 bases, with 9 bases between. CDR1 is LNHDA, CDR2 SQIVND, per germline (reference sequence). CDR3 DNA sequence: TGTGCCAGTAGTATACAGGGCGGACAAGAGACCCAGTACTTC. This sequence encodes CASSIQGGQETQYF. Based on the CDR3 plus reference TRBV19 and TRBJ2-5, the full variable domain is DGGITQSPKYLFRKEGQNVTLSCEQNLNHDAMYWYRQDPGQGLRLIYYSQIVNDFQKGDIAEGYSVSREKKESFPLTVTSAQKNPTAFYLCASSIQGGQETQYFGPGTRLLVL.

The chain has TRBV6-1 and TRBJ2-5; TRBD2 might be the D (5 bases). Germline V gene data show CDR1 as MNHNS and CDR2 as SASEGT. V gave up 5 bases and J gave up 1 base, with 11 bases separating them. The CDR3 length is 14 residues. The CDR3 nucleotides read TGTGCCAGCAGTATTACTAGGTTCCAAGAGACCCAGTACTTC. Translating it yields CASSITRFQETQYF.

V is TRBV9 and J is TRBJ2-1; 8 bases are shared with TRBD2. CDR3 size: 16 residues. Germline CDR1 reads SGDLS; CDR2 reads YYNGEE. V shed 4 bases, J shed 6 bases, and the junction held 12 bases outside the gene matches. The CDR3 DNA reads as TGTGCCAGCAGCTATCCCATAATGGCGGGGGGCAATGAGCAGTTCTTC. This codes for CASSYPIMAGGNEQFF.

The count of this clone is one. The V call is TRBV6-5, the J call TRBJ2-7; 7 bases match TRBD2. Germline lookup yields CDR1 MNHEY and CDR2 SVGAGI. The V gene end was trimmed by 3 bases and the J gene end by 4 bases; junction bases not matched to a gene: 12. This CDR3 has 16 residues. CDR3 residues: CASSYGAGDLFYEQYF. For the CDR3, the DNA is TGTGCCAGCAGTTATGGGGCGGGGGACTTATTTTACGAGCAGTACTTC.

CDR3 DNA sequence: TGTGCCAGCCGAGCGCTAGCGGGAGTGGGAAATGAGCAGTTCTTC. Translating gives CASRALAGVGNEQFF. V usage is TRBV6-1 and J usage is TRBJ2-1; the match to TRBD2 covers 10 bases. The germline gives CDR1 MNHNS, CDR2 SASEGT. With V trimmed by 8 bases and J by 7 bases, 11 bases remained unmatched. This CDR3 comprises 15 residues.

The chain joins TRBV27 to TRBJ2-1, with a possible D match to TRBD1 (6 bases). Germline-derived CDR1 and CDR2 are MNHEY and SMNVEV (reference sequence). V lost 0 bases, J lost 7 bases, and 13 bases lay in between. The CDR3 runs 15 residues. The CDR3: CASSLSTGIVNEQFF. The DNA for the CDR3 is TGTGCCAGCAGTTTATCTACAGGGATTGTAAATGAGCAGTTCTTC.

The table lists this clone with a few counts. The genes are TRBV28 and TRBJ2-2; 7 nucleotides agree with TRBD1. Losses at the gene ends were 7 bases for V and 4 bases for J; bases not matched to a gene: 6. Germline V gene lookup returns CDR1 MDHEN and CDR2 SYDVKM. This CDR3 is 14 amino acids long. In DNA, the CDR3 is TGTGCCAGCAACAAGGGGGCGCGCACCGGGGAGCTGTTTTTT. Translating it yields CASNKGARTGELFF.

The chain employs TRBV28 and TRBJ1-1; D may be TRBD1 (6 bases). The CDR3 covers 15 residues. V was pared by 7 bases and J by 0 bases, with 15 bases between. From germline, CDR1 is MDHEN and CDR2 SYDVKM. CDR3 region: CASTFSGTMNTEAFF. CDR3 DNA: TGTGCCAGCACCTTTTCCGGGACAATGAACACTGAAGCTTTCTTT.

This chain links TRBV7-2 with TRBJ2-6; 10 bases agree with TRBD1. Trimming removed 3 bases from V and 4 bases from J; junction bases left unmatched: 6. Germline V lookup: CDR1 SGHTA, CDR2 FQGNSA. The CDR3 has 17 residues. CDR3: CASSFDRGRFGANVLTF. The CDR3 DNA is TGTGCCAGCAGCTTTGACAGGGGGCGTTTCGGGGCCAACGTCCTGACTTTC.

This chain joins TRBV28 and TRBJ2-7; no clear D gene. This CDR3 has 12 amino acids. Germline values: CDR1 MDHEN, CDR2 SYDVKM. Deletions cut 2 bases from V and 4 bases from J, with 6 bases between. CDR3 amino acids: CASSLTEYEQYF. CDR3 nucleotide sequence: TGTGCCAGCAGTTTAACGGAGTACGAGCAGTACTTC.

This chain links TRBV9 with TRBJ2-3; TRBD2 aligns across 12 bases. The germline V gene has CDR1 SGDLS and CDR2 YYNGEE. The V and J ends lost 1 base and 1 base, in that order; junction bases with no gene match: 7. This CDR3 comprises 18 residues. This chain's CDR3 is CASSVSSGGAIGTDTQYF. For the CDR3, the DNA is TGTGCCAGCAGCGTATCTAGCGGGGGGGCCATTGGCACAGATACGCAGTATTTT.

The chain combines TRBV7-3 with TRBJ2-1; 14 bases map to TRBD2. The germline V gene encodes CDR1 SGHTA and CDR2 FQGTGA. Losses at the gene ends were 5 bases for V and 0 bases for J; bases not matched to a gene: 15. CDR3 length equals 21 residues. CDR3 in amino acids: CASSIGTSGGPLPGSYNEQFF. The CDR3, as DNA: TGTGCCAGCAGCATCGGGACTAGCGGGGGCCCATTGCCTGGCTCCTACAATGAGCAGTTCTTC.

V is TRBV5-1 and J is TRBJ2-4, with 14 bases identical to TRBD2. The V and J ends lost 3 bases and 8 bases, in that order; junction bases with no gene match: 7. This CDR3 spans 16 amino acids. Germline CDR1 and CDR2: SGHRS and YFSETQ. The CDR3: CASSSGAGLAGDIQYF. CDR3 bases: TGCGCCAGCAGCTCGGGGGCGGGACTAGCGGGGGACATTCAGTACTTC.

The V gene is TRBV10-3, the J gene TRBJ1-1; tentative D call: TRBD1 (6 bases). The CDR3 sequence is 15 residues long. Germline V gives CDR1 ENHRY, CDR2 SYGVKD. V was pared by 0 bases and J by 4 bases, with 12 bases between. CDR3 amino acids: CAISESSTGPTEAFF. The CDR3 nucleotides read TGTGCCATCAGTGAGTCCTCGACAGGCCCCACTGAAGCTTTCTTT.

The chain employs TRBV15 and TRBJ2-2; the match to TRBD2 covers 9 bases. Germline-derived CDR1 and CDR2 are LNHNV and YYDKDF (reference sequence). CDR3 size: 16 residues. The V segment lost 7 bases and the J segment 1 base; nucleotides outside the gene matches: 7. For the CDR3, the DNA is TGTGCCACCACCCCGGGCGGGAGGGGGAACACCGGGGAGCTGTTTTTT. As protein: CATTPGGRGNTGELFF.

The rearrangement joins TRBV4-1 to TRBJ1-2; the D is unclear. Germline CDR1 is MGHRA and CDR2 is YSYEKL. The CDR3 contains 14 residues. V lost 2 bases and J lost 1, with 8 bases in between. CDR3 loop: CASSQSGNNYGYTF. The CDR3 bases are TGCGCCAGCAGCCAATCGGGGAATAACTATGGCTACACCTTC.

The V and J genes are TRBV11-3 and TRBJ2-2, with TRBD1 matching over 11 bases. This CDR3 contains 17 residues. Trimming cost V 0 bases and J 5 bases; bases outside gene matches: 5. Germline V gene sequence: CDR1 SGHNT, CDR2 YENEEA. CDR3 amino acids: CASSLETGTGGTGELFF. Here the CDR3 DNA reads TGTGCCAGCAGCTTAGAAACCGGGACAGGGGGGACCGGGGAGCTGTTTTTT.

V and J are TRBV19 and TRBJ2-7; D is undetermined. Germline CDR1 and CDR2: LNHDA and SQIVND (reference sequence). CDR3 size: 14 residues. Trimming pared 6 bases from V and 3 bases from J, leaving 15 bases between. The CDR3 spells CASSPRRGFYEQYF. In nucleotides, the CDR3 is TGTGCCAGTAGCCCCCGACGCGGATTCTACGAGCAGTACTTC.